This T cell receptor (beta chain) stems from a study of T cell repertoires in cytomegalovirus infection. Looking at the study overall: As its CMV epitopes, the study selected recently identified HLA-C-restricted and well-studied HLA-B-restricted targets. Public TCR beta signatures provided an indication of both CMV infection and a matching HLA type. Study results and limitations: CMV carriers with the relevant HLA were identified by cumulative public TCR beta family frequency. There were HLA-C-restricted CMV-specific TCR beta clonotypes dominating the ex vivo response.

TCRdb re-analysed the reads in MiXCR, keeping a single row per CDR3 protein. The sample has 700,000 to 900,000 distinct CDR3 sequences; almost 30% are singletons. As for this clonotype: Its antigen is not known.

V was trimmed by 3 bases and J by 4 bases, leaving 9 bases between them. Germline V gives CDR1 ENHRY, CDR2 SYGVKD. The CDR3 is 13 residues long. V and J are TRBV10-3 and TRBJ1-1; D perhaps matches TRBD1 (6 bases). The receptor was isolated from a human donor in good health (CMV status not recorded). Some clones in this sample may be carry-over from other donors' samples. The material was cultured CD8+ T cells from PBMCs, obtained from culture after CMV antigen stimulation. The CDR3 bases are TGTGCCATCAGTGACAGGGGTTCCACTGAAGCTTTCTTT. Translation: CAISDRGSTEAFF.